The clone carrying this T cell receptor (beta chain) was counted a few times. What it recognizes is unknown. TCRdb fed the 5' RACE reads into MiXCR, producing one record per CDR3 protein. The sample gives 200,000 to 250,000 distinct CDR3 sequences, 30% to 35% of which show up once; around 4.5% is in the top ten. The source of the sample is a study of CD8 T cells in ankylosing spondylitis. Findings and limits, study-wide: Seemingly characteristic of ankylosing spondylitis blood was a TCR beta motif consisting of fewer than 10 highly homologous variants. Clones linked to disease, bearing a CD8+ phenotype, were relatively rare in peripheral blood.

The CDR3 spans 16 residues. V shed 2 bases and J shed 8 bases, with 19 bases lying between them. This rearrangement joins TRBV12-3 or TRBV12-4 to TRBJ2-1; the D gene is possibly TRBD1 (5 bases). Input material: blood, either unsorted or a sorted T cell fraction (not recorded which). This sequence originates from a male donor with ankylosing spondylitis or in good health (not recorded which). CDR3 residues: CASSLRVRVISDEQFF. The CDR3 DNA reads as TGTGCCAGCAGTTTAAGGGTCAGGGTAATATCAGATGAGCAGTTCTTC.